The source of this T cell receptor beta chain is a study of identical twins. This clonotype showed up many times. One entry per CDR3 protein results from TCRdb running MiXCR on the 5' RACE reads. The sample consists of around 280,000 distinct CDR3 sequences, approximately 8.5% of them appearing once. All donors comprised healthy Caucasians. V lost 4 bases to trimming and J lost 4 bases, with 16 bases between them. CDR3 length: 15 amino acids. The germline gives CDR1 ENHRY, CDR2 SYGVKD. Separately, the same data were catalogued under a study of yellow fever vaccine responses in identical twins. Per that study: The T cell response to vaccination in identical twins was reportedly partly convergent and partly personalized.

The chain combines TRBV10-3 with TRBJ1-2; D may be TRBD1 (6 bases). The receptor comes from a young woman in good health. The sequenced sample consisted of memory (CD45RO+) T cells sorted from blood. The CDR3 DNA is TGTGCCATCAGTGGCCTTCTGGGGGGCCGCTATGGCTACACCTTC. Protein: CAISGLLGGRYGYTF.